Listed below are T cell receptor beta chains from one sample, sequenced in a study of tumor-infiltrating lymphocytes in localized non-small cell lung cancer. Sequencing was performed with immunoSEQ multiplex PCR; in TCRdb, only in-frame clones are kept and a portion is missing. The sample records 13,000 or so clones, approximately 66% being singletons. Sequencing was done on a sample of lung tumor tissue. The source of these receptors is a human donor with non-small cell lung cancer. The CDR3 runs from the conserved cysteine through the conserved F or W. The D gene is left open where the match is weak. Expanded clones are given a class, and other clones once, few, many or no size at all.

>TRBJ2-5|-|-|TRBV6-6|12
CASRDYKETQYF
TGTGCCAGCAGGGACTATAAAGAGACCCAGTACTTC
>TRBJ1-1|-|-|TRBV7-9|14
CASSLWEENTEAFF
TGTGCCAGCAGCTTATGGGAGGAGAACACTGAAGCTTTCTTT
>TRBJ2-7|-|-|TRBV5-1|14
CASSFTGVSYEQYF
TGCGCCAGCAGCTTTACAGGAGTTTCCTACGAGCAGTACTTC
>TRBJ1-3|-|medium-sized|TRBV1|18
CTSSQGRNGGFSGNTIYF
TGCACCAGCAGCCAAGGAAGAAACGGCGGCTTCTCTGGAAACACCATATATTTT
>TRBJ2-7|-|-|TRBV4-1|15
CASSQVSGGGYEQYF
TGCGCCAGCAGCCAAGTTTCCGGGGGCGGATACGAGCAGTACTTC
>TRBJ1-1|TRBD1|-|TRBV5-5|14
CASRLDRVNTEAFF
TGTGCCAGCAGGCTGGACAGGGTTAATACTGAAGCTTTCTTT
>TRBJ1-1|-|few|TRBV9|11
CASSRGTEAFF
TGTGCCAGCAGCAGAGGGACTGAAGCTTTCTTT
>TRBJ2-7|TRBD1|-|TRBV18|15
CASSPLTGTAYEQYF
TGTGCCAGCTCACCACTGACAGGGACAGCCTACGAGCAGTACTTC
>TRBJ1-1|-|-|TRBV28|12
CASNSEMTEAFF
TGTGCCAGCAACTCCGAGATGACTGAAGCTTTCTTT
>TRBJ1-2|-|-|TRBV6-5|14
CASSPSEFNYGYTF
TGTGCCAGCAGTCCCAGCGAATTTAACTATGGCTACACCTTC
>TRBJ2-1|TRBD2|-|TRBV5-1|15
CASSLTSGRVNEQFF
TGCGCCAGCAGCTTAACTAGCGGGAGAGTGAATGAGCAGTTCTTC
>TRBJ1-2|-|-|TRBV5-1|16
CASSLYRGQVGYGYTF
TGCGCCAGCAGCTTGTACCGGGGGCAGGTTGGCTATGGCTACACCTTC
>TRBJ2-5|-|-|TRBV19|14
CASSIGIHGETQYF
TGTGCCAGTAGTATAGGTATACATGGCGAGACCCAGTACTTC
>TRBJ2-1|-|-|TRBV5-5|12
CASSYGDNEQFF
TGTGCCAGCAGCTACGGAGACAATGAGCAGTTCTTC
>TRBJ2-2|-|-|TRBV9|15
CASSVIGDNTGELFF
TGTGCCAGCAGCGTAATTGGGGATAACACCGGGGAGCTGTTTTTT
>TRBJ2-3|TRBD1|medium-sized|TRBV6-5|15
CASSVQGQGTDTQYF
TGTGCCAGCAGTGTCCAAGGACAGGGGACAGATACGCAGTATTTT
>TRBJ1-5|-|few|TRBV7-9|14
CASSLRGSGQPQHF
TGTGCCAGCAGCTTGAGGGGATCGGGTCAGCCCCAGCATTTT
>TRBJ1-2|-|-|TRBV28|14
CASSRRDIGLGYTF
TGTGCCAGCAGCCGACGGGACATCGGGTTGGGCTACACCTTC
>TRBJ2-1|TRBD2|large|TRBV19|14
CASSTTSGSGEQFF
TGTGCCAGTAGTACCACTAGCGGGTCCGGTGAGCAGTTCTTC
>TRBJ1-2|-|-|TRBV29-1|11
CSVGTLNGYTF
TGCAGCGTTGGAACCCTTAATGGCTACACCTTC
>TRBJ2-3|-|medium-sized|TRBV25-1|12
CASSGPRDTQYF
TGTGCCAGCAGTGGACCGCGCGATACGCAGTATTTT
>TRBJ2-4|-|-|TRBV6-4|12
CAIPGWEDIQYF
TGTGCCATACCTGGTTGGGAGGACATTCAGTACTTC
>TRBJ2-7|TRBD1|few|TRBV7-9|13
CASSRDSIYEQYF
TGTGCCAGCAGCCGGGACAGCATCTACGAGCAGTACTTC
>TRBJ2-3|TRBD1|-|TRBV5-1|14
CASNPTGSTDTQYF
TGCGCCAGCAACCCGACAGGGAGCACAGATACGCAGTATTTT
>TRBJ2-3|TRBD2|-|TRBV6-5|15
CASTGTSGIRDTQYF
TGTGCTTCAACCGGGACTAGCGGGATTAGGGATACGCAGTATTTT
>TRBJ2-2|-|once|TRBV4-2|15
CASSLRASNTGELFF
TGTGCCAGCAGCCTTCGAGCTTCGAACACCGGGGAGCTGTTTTTT
>TRBJ2-7|-|-|TRBV7-2|11
CASSLALQQYF
TGTGCCAGCAGCTTAGCCCTACAGCAGTACTTC
>TRBJ2-7|-|medium-sized|TRBV7-6|14
CASSLGLGAYEQYF
TGTGCCAGCAGCTTAGGTCTGGGGGCGTACGAGCAGTACTTC
>TRBJ1-2|-|medium-sized|TRBV7-9|14
CASSSEASFYGYTF
TGTGCCAGCAGCTCCGAGGCCAGCTTCTATGGCTACACCTTC
>TRBJ2-7|-|-|TRBV5-1|14
CASSLAGSSYEQYF
TGCGCCAGCAGCTTGGCTGGATCCTCCTACGAGCAGTACTTC
>TRBJ1-1|-|-|TRBV9|15
CASSTRRDMNTEAFF
TGTGCCAGCAGCACCCGGAGGGATATGAACACTGAAGCTTTCTTT
>TRBJ2-7|TRBD2|-|TRBV10-3|15
CAISGLAGESNEQYF
TGTGCCATCAGTGGGCTAGCGGGAGAAAGCAACGAGCAGTACTTC
>TRBJ1-2|TRBD1|-|TRBV7-2|16
CASSISDRGLYYGYTF
TGTGCCAGCAGCATCTCGGACAGGGGGCTTTACTATGGCTACACCTTC
>TRBJ1-2|TRBD1|-|TRBV5-4|15
CASSLMSSGGYGYTF
TGTGCCAGCAGCTTGATGAGTTCAGGGGGCTATGGCTACACCTTC
>TRBJ2-7|TRBD1|-|TRBV6-1|15
CASSTGQGAVDEQYF
TGTGCCAGCAGTACGGGACAGGGGGCGGTTGACGAGCAGTACTTC
>TRBJ2-1|-|-|TRBV7-9|15
CASTLAGSSYNEQFF
TGTGCCAGCACCCTTGCAGGGAGCTCCTACAATGAGCAGTTCTTC
>TRBJ2-5|TRBD1|-|TRBV7-2|14
CASSRDRGLKTQYF
TGTGCCAGCAGCCGGGACAGGGGGCTTAAGACCCAGTACTTC
>TRBJ1-4|-|-|TRBV5-1|16
CASSPTGLASNEKLFF
TGCGCCAGCAGCCCGACCGGATTAGCCAGCAATGAAAAACTGTTTTTT
>TRBJ2-3|TRBD1|few|TRBV5-1|18
CASSSGGRQGVVVDTQYF
TGCGCCAGCAGCTCCGGTGGAAGACAGGGGGTTGTTGTAGATACGCAGTATTTT
>TRBJ2-1|TRBD2|-|TRBV6-5|14
CASSYNGRGNEQFF
TGTGCCAGCAGTTATAACGGGAGGGGGAATGAGCAGTTCTTC
>TRBJ1-1|-|-|TRBV7-2|13
CASSPRTAAEAFF
TGTGCCAGCAGCCCCCGGACAGCCGCTGAAGCTTTCTTT
>TRBJ2-5|TRBD1|-|TRBV7-2|15
CASSPLRGSQETQYF
TGTGCCAGCAGCCCGCTCAGGGGGAGTCAAGAGACCCAGTACTTC